Listed here are 2 T cell receptor beta chains from one sample, sequenced in a study of type 1 and type 2 diabetes patients. PCR was run on genomic DNA. Amplification of the beta chain CDR3 used 30 forward and 13 reverse multiplex primers. TCRdb fed the multiplex PCR reads into MiXCR, producing one record per CDR3 protein. The table lists 270,000 or so distinct CDR3 sequences, approximately 50% of them singletons. Sequencing was done on a sample of peripheral blood mononuclear cells (PBMCs). The receptors shown here come from a man aged 18 to 29 with type 2 diabetes.

This chain connects TRBV19 to TRBJ2-1; TRBD1 matches at 7 bases. The J segment lost 2 bases and the V segment lost 8 bases, leaving 15 bases of the junction unmatched. Germline loops: CDR1 LNHDA, CDR2 SQIVND (reference sequence). This CDR3 is 17 amino acids long. CDR3 sequence reads: CASQAGRGTDTYNEQFF. DNA of the CDR3: TGTGCCAGTCAGGCCGGGCGAGGGACAGATACCTACAATGAGCAGTTCTTC.

Notes on this clonotype: A read error may produce the germline difference seen at one junction end. This chain connects TRBV2 to TRBJ1-6; no clear D. Per the germline V gene, CDR1 is SNHLY and CDR2 is FYNNEI. The CDR3 length is 15 residues. In DNA form, the CDR3 reads TGTGCCAGCAGTGCCTCTAGCTCCTATAATTCACCCCTCCACTTC. The encoded protein is CASSASSSYNSPLHF.